This TCR beta chain came from a study of cytomegalovirus exposure and HLA in healthy donors. Study as a whole: An earlier analysis found under 130 million unique TCR beta sequences from 150 million to 200 million T cells.

Study-wide points: Analysis was performed later, and it showed HLA-associated TCR beta chains to be more clonally expanded than equally common others. V- and J-gene trimming of TCR beta was linked (in a later analysis) to a missense DCLRE1C variant. Presence/absence analyses rested on an assumption that sequencing depth was roughly uniform across donors.

Worth noting for this clone: Its antigen is currently unknown.

The CDR3 is made up of 12 amino acids. Germline CDR1 reads MNHEY; CDR2 reads SMNVEV (reference sequence). Trimming pared 7 bases from V and 10 bases from J, leaving 14 bases between. The PCR made use of 60 Vbeta and 13 Jbeta primers. TCRdb's table, derived via immunoSEQ multiplex PCR, lists solely in-frame clones and lacks some. Of about 120,000 clones listed, over 75% were seen once; the top ten hold roughly 6%. The chain combines TRBV27 with TRBJ2-1; a possible D gene is TRBD2 (5 bases). The sequencing sample was made of PBMCs. The sequence came from a man aged 18 to 30 in good health and CMV-seropositive. The CDR3 here is CASMSGLGEQFF. CDR3 DNA: TGTGCCAGCATGAGCGGCCTTGGGGAGCAGTTCTTC.